The 17 T cell receptor beta chains below come from one sample, sequenced in a study of response to subunit inactivated influenza vaccine. TCRdb called the RT-PCR reads again in MiXCR, with one record for every CDR3 protein. The sample includes hundreds of thousands of distinct CDR3 sequences, 12% of them seen just once. Source: PBMCs from blood, taken on the day of vaccination. The receptor source for this set is a man aged 45-65 years who received an inactivated influenza vaccine.

The sample holds a few counts of this clonotype. The chain uses TRBV6-2 or TRBV6-3 and TRBJ2-3; tentatively, D is TRBD2 (6 bases). Germline CDR1 is MNHEY and CDR2 is SVGEGT. V was shortened by 6 bases and J by 2 bases, with 27 bases between the two germline ends. The CDR3 contains 19 residues. For the CDR3, the DNA is TGTGCCAGCAGGACTCGCATCTGGGCTAGCGAAAGATACACAGATACGCAGTATTTT. It encodes CASRTRIWASERYTDTQYF.

This clonotype was counted between two and nine times. The chain links TRBV30 to TRBJ2-2; D perhaps matches TRBD1 (6 bases). The CDR3 runs to 16 residues. CDR1 GTSNPN and CDR2 SVGIG come from the germline V gene (reference sequence). The V gene lost 2 bases and the J gene lost 0 bases, with 13 bases spanning the gap. CDR3 bases: TGTGCCTGGAGTTCGGGGACACTCGCGAACACCGGGGAGCTGTTTTTT. It codes for CAWSSGTLANTGELFF.

The chain combines TRBV15 with TRBJ2-1; D not certain. The germline CDR1 and CDR2 sequences are LNHNV and YYDKDF (reference sequence). V lost 2 bases, J lost 6 bases, and 5 bases lay in between. There are 12 residues in the CDR3. The CDR3 DNA sequence: TGTGCCACCAGCAGATTTGGCAATGAGCAGTTCTTC. It codes for CATSRFGNEQFF.

The table lists this clonotype with a count of one. The chain recombines TRBV12-3 or TRBV12-4 with TRBJ2-3, with TRBD2 matching 10 bases. V shed 6 bases and J 4 bases; nucleotides not matched to a gene: 7. The CDR3 loop spans 15 amino acids. The CDR3 sequence is CASRQRGGVADTQYF. CDR3 bases: TGTGCCAGCAGACAGCGGGGGGGAGTGGCAGATACGCAGTATTTT.

This clonotype appeared a few times. This CDR3 is CASSEALGGTGYTF. CDR3 in DNA: TGTGCCAGCAGTGAAGCGCTTGGGGGTACTGGCTACACCTTC. J is TRBJ1-2 and V is TRBV2; possible D gene TRBD1, 5 bases. Trimming shortened V by 0 bases and J by 7 bases, and 12 bases separated the two germline ends. Germline V gene lookup returns CDR1 SNHLY and CDR2 FYNNEI. The CDR3 is 14 amino acids. The full variable domain, rest sourced from reference TRBV2 and TRBJ1-2, is EPEVTQTPSHQVTQMGQEVILRCVPISNHLYFYWYRQILGQKVEFLVSFYNNEISEKSEIFDDQFSVERPDGSNFTLKIRSTKLEDSAMYFCASSEALGGTGYTFGSGTRLTVV.

A word on this clonotype: A read error is possible here, since a much larger clone lies one base away. This sequence joins TRBV7-2 and TRBJ2-7, with 9 bases that match TRBD1. Germline V lookup: CDR1 SGHTA, CDR2 FQGNSA. The CDR3 consists of 14 residues. The junction had 9 bases not matched to a gene; V was cut back by 5 bases and J by 7 bases. The CDR3 nucleotides read TGTGCCAGCAGCCCAGGGACAGGGTTCGGGGAGCAGTACTTC. Its protein is CASSPGTGFGEQYF.

This chain uses TRBV7-9 with TRBJ2-7; TRBD1 is a possible D gene (5 bases). In germline, CDR1 is SEHNR, CDR2 FQNEAQ (reference sequence). This CDR3 contains 14 residues. Between the trimmed V and J ends, which lost 2 bases and 4 bases, there was a span of 12 bases. In nucleotides, the CDR3 is TGTGCCAGCAGCTTACTGGGGAAGGGGTACGAGCAGTACTTC. The encoded protein is CASSLLGKGYEQYF.

This clonotype was observed a handful of times. The V and J genes are TRBV5-5 and TRBJ2-1; 9 bases align to TRBD2. Germline V gene lookup returns CDR1 SGHKS and CDR2 YYEKEE (reference sequence). The V segment lost 2 bases and the J segment 7 bases; nucleotides outside the gene matches: 7. The CDR3 has 15 residues. The chain's CDR3 is CASSFGVLAGNEQFF. DNA of the CDR3: TGTGCCAGCAGCTTTGGTGTCCTAGCGGGAAATGAGCAGTTCTTC.

This clonotype was detected only a few times. J is TRBJ1-6 and V is TRBV12-3 or TRBV12-4, with a possible D match to TRBD1 (5 bases). V lost 2 bases and J lost 10, with 24 bases in between. This CDR3 region has 18 residues. CDR3 in amino acids: CASSLRRGRALSGSPLHF. The CDR3 region has the DNA TGTGCCAGCAGTTTAAGGAGGGGAAGGGCATTGAGTGGATCACCCCTCCACTTT.

This clonotype has ten or more counts. The rearrangement joins TRBV5-4 to TRBJ2-3, with 8 positions matching TRBD1. J was trimmed by 2 bases and V by 1 base; bases with no gene match: 3. The CDR3 consists of 15 residues. Germline V CDR1 and CDR2: SGHNT, YYREEE (reference sequence). CDR3 coding DNA: TGTGCCAGCAGCTTGACAGGGGGAACCACAGATACGCAGTATTTT. Amino acid sequence: CASSLTGGTTDTQYF.

V gene TRBV5-1 combines with J gene TRBJ2-2, with D possibly TRBD2 on 5 matching bases. This CDR3 has 15 amino acids. Germline CDR1 and CDR2: SGHRS and YFSETQ. Between the trimmed V and J ends, which lost 3 bases and 1 base, there was a span of 10 bases. The CDR3 DNA follows: TGCGCCAGCAGCTGGGGAGCTAGGAACACCGGGGAGCTGTTTTTT. The encoded protein is CASSWGARNTGELFF.

The chain uses TRBV12-3 or TRBV12-4 and TRBJ2-1; D remains unclear. This CDR3 comprises 13 residues. Trimming left V 3 bases short and J 8 bases short, with 11 bases between. CDR3 bases: TGTGCCAGCAGTTTCCCCCTAAAGTATGAGCAGTTCTTC. Translated: CASSFPLKYEQFF.

V is TRBV7-9 and J is TRBJ2-5, with a tentative D call TRBD1 (6 bases). Germline values: CDR1 SEHNR, CDR2 FQNEAQ (reference sequence). Trimming pared 3 bases from V and 4 bases from J, leaving 12 bases between. The CDR3 totals 14 residues. CDR3 sequence: CASSFRDTGETQYF. CDR3 coding DNA: TGTGCCAGCAGCTTCCGGGACACTGGAGAGACCCAGTACTTC.

This clonotype was counted only a few times. V and J are TRBV29-1 and TRBJ2-2, with unresolved D. CDR1 and CDR2 from the germline V gene are SQVTM and ANQGSEA. Trimming removed 5 bases at V and 0 bases at J, with 16 bases between. This CDR3 spans 16 amino acids. The CDR3, as DNA: TGCAGCGTTACCAGGCCCGGTCTAGCGAACACCGGGGAGCTGTTTTTT. The encoded protein is CSVTRPGLANTGELFF.

This clonotype has just a few counts. The chain links TRBV30 to TRBJ1-5; tentatively, D is TRBD1 (5 bases). The CDR3 has 13 amino acids. V lost 1 base, J lost 3 bases, and 7 bases lay in between. CDR1 and CDR2 (germline): GTSNPN, SVGIG (reference sequence). CDR3 nucleotides: TGTGCCTGGAGTGAGGGGTACAATCAGCCCCAGCATTTT. Residues: CAWSEGYNQPQHF.

The chain joins TRBV5-1 to TRBJ1-1; a possible D gene is TRBD1 (6 bases). Germline V lookup: CDR1 SGHRS, CDR2 YFSETQ. The length of the CDR3 is 12 residues. V was shortened by 3 bases and J by 8 bases, with 11 bases between the two germline ends. The CDR3: CASSSDRPEAFF. For the CDR3, the DNA is TGCGCCAGCAGCTCGGACAGACCCGAAGCTTTCTTT.

The chain joins TRBV12-3 or TRBV12-4 to TRBJ2-1; D gene ambiguous. The CDR3 has 16 amino acids. V was trimmed by 6 bases and J by 5 bases, leaving 20 bases between them. CDR3 loop: CASSRKGPEPHNEQFF. The CDR3 DNA reads as TGTGCCAGCAGCAGAAAGGGTCCTGAGCCGCACAATGAGCAGTTCTTC.